One and the same sample provided the 20 T cell receptor beta chains below, sequenced in a study of metastatic and nonmetastatic thyroid tumors. Treatment of any kind had been given to no patient before thyroid surgery. MiXCR reprocessed the PCR reads for TCRdb. This sample yields around 31,000 clones, of which 30% are seen a single time; over 25% belongs to the top ten. Input material: blood. Source of these receptors: a female donor with papillary thyroid cancer or a benign thyroid nodule (not recorded which). Some clones in this sample may be carry-over from other donors' samples.

The chain uses TRBV6-5 and TRBJ2-5; possibly TRBD1 for D (5 bases). The germline V and J ends were trimmed by 0 bases and 4 bases, with 12 bases remaining between them. The CDR3 length is 15 residues. Germline CDR1 is MNHEY and CDR2 is SVGAGI. The chain's CDR3 is CASSYSGRALETQYF. The CDR3 coding sequence is TGTGCCAGCAGTTACTCGGGGCGAGCCCTAGAGACCCAGTACTTC.

V and J are TRBV9 and TRBJ2-3, with D perhaps matching TRBD2 (6 bases). Germline assignment: CDR1 SGDLS and CDR2 YYNGEE. Deletions cut 6 bases from V and 2 bases from J, with 10 bases between. This CDR3 region has 13 residues. The CDR3 is CASNGGITDTQYF. The CDR3 DNA sequence: TGTGCCAGCAACGGGGGTATCACAGATACGCAGTATTTT.

This clone has at least ten counts. A read error may be the cause here, since a much bigger clone is one base away. This CDR3 is CAWSVAGTSGKNEQFF. DNA for the CDR3: TGTGCCTGGAGTGTAGCCGGGACTAGCGGAAAAAATGAGCAGTTCTTC. This chain uses TRBV30 with TRBJ2-1, with 11 bases aligning to TRBD2. The CDR3 has 16 residues. Germline values: CDR1 GTSNPN, CDR2 SVGIG (reference sequence). Losses at the gene ends were 0 bases for V and 7 bases for J; bases not matched to a gene: 8.

This clone was observed many times. The V call is TRBV3-1, the J call TRBJ1-3; D is ambiguous. Trimming took off 0 bases at V and 0 bases at J, with 0 bases between the two ends. This CDR3 contains 13 residues. Germline loops: CDR1 LGHDT, CDR2 YNNKEL (reference sequence). The CDR3 region has the DNA TGTGCCAGCAGCCAAGACTCTGGAAACACCATATATTTT. Translating gives CASSQDSGNTIYF.

This chain joins TRBV18 and TRBJ2-3; perhaps TRBD2 as D (5 bases). Trimming took off 2 bases at V and 1 base at J, with 7 bases between the two ends. This CDR3 contains 14 residues. CDR1 is KGHSH and CDR2 is LQKENI in the germline V gene. The CDR3 spells CASSPSAGTDTQYF. In DNA, the CDR3 is TGTGCCAGCTCACCATCAGCGGGCACAGATACGCAGTATTTT.

V and J are TRBV6-1 and TRBJ2-3, with a possible D match to TRBD1 (6 bases). The V end lost 6 bases, the J end lost 2 bases, and 9 bases lay between the germline ends. The CDR3 is 13 amino acids. Germline loops: CDR1 MNHNS, CDR2 SASEGT. The CDR3: CASRGGATDTQYF. The CDR3 nucleotides read TGTGCCAGCAGAGGGGGAGCCACAGATACGCAGTATTTT.

This clone appeared a few times. The V and J genes are TRBV7-6 and TRBJ1-2, with a weak D call TRBD1 (5 bases). This CDR3 comprises 12 residues. CDR1 is SGHVS and CDR2 is FNYEAQ in the germline V gene. V was pared by 5 bases and J by 6 bases, with 10 bases between. The CDR3 DNA is TGTGCCAGCAGCCCGGGGCACGATGGCTACACCTTC. Its protein is CASSPGHDGYTF.

The table lists this clone with many counts. CDR3 region: CAWRTHYEQYF. The CDR3 bases are TGTGCCTGGAGAACACACTACGAGCAGTACTTC. The J gene is TRBJ2-7, the V gene TRBV30; D call uncertain. CDR3 length: 11 amino acids. Germline V gene sequence: CDR1 GTSNPN, CDR2 SVGIG (reference sequence). With 3 bases removed from V and 3 bases from J, the gap between germline ends came to 6 bases.

At least ten counts were recorded for this clone. This CDR3 is CASSFGGAAYEQYF. The CDR3 DNA reads TGTGCCAGCAGCTTCGGGGGCGCCGCCTACGAGCAGTACTTC. The J gene is TRBJ2-7, the V gene TRBV5-8; D might be TRBD1 or TRBD2, each matching 6 bases. CDR3 length: 14 residues. CDR1 SGHTS and CDR2 YDEGEE come from the germline V gene. V was clipped by 2 bases and J by 2 bases, with 11 bases between them.

V and J are TRBV28 and TRBJ1-2; D uncertain. With 5 bases removed from V and 4 bases from J, the gap between germline ends came to 11 bases. This CDR3 region has 13 residues. Germline V gene data show CDR1 as MDHEN and CDR2 as SYDVKM. CDR3 DNA: TGTGCCAGCAGTCTCACCCTGAGCTATGGCTACACCTTC. As protein: CASSLTLSYGYTF.

V usage is TRBV20-1 and J usage is TRBJ2-5, with 14 bases identical to TRBD2. With 3 bases clipped from V and 10 bases from J, the junction kept 10 bases outside the gene matches. CDR3 length: 15 residues. Germline loops: CDR1 DFQATT, CDR2 SNEGSKA (reference sequence). CDR3 region: CSASGTSGSSSDQYF. The CDR3 DNA reads as TGCAGTGCTAGCGGGACTAGCGGGAGCTCCAGCGACCAGTACTTC.

This clone was observed a few times. This chain connects TRBV6-1 to TRBJ2-7; tentative D call: TRBD2 (5 bases). Per the germline V gene, CDR1 is MNHNS and CDR2 is SASEGT. CDR3 length: 12 amino acids. Trimming left V 7 bases short and J 3 bases short, with 10 bases between. The CDR3 DNA is TGTGCCAGCATCTCGGGATTCTACGAGCAGTACTTC. This encodes CASISGFYEQYF.

The sample holds a few counts of this clone. The genes are TRBV7-9 and TRBJ2-1; tentatively, D is TRBD1 (6 bases). CDR3 length equals 12 residues. V lost 5 bases and J lost 7, with 9 bases in between. CDR1 and CDR2 from the germline V gene are SEHNR and FQNEAQ (reference sequence). The CDR3 DNA reads TGTGCCAGCAGCACCCAGGGGAATGAGCAGTTCTTC. Its protein is CASSTQGNEQFF.

There are many counts of this clone. The V gene is TRBV5-1, the J gene TRBJ1-1; D gene unclear. Trimming stripped 4 bases from V and 6 bases from J, with 16 bases between. In germline, CDR1 is SGHRS, CDR2 YFSETQ. The CDR3 covers 14 residues. The CDR3 spells CASSPSRSISEAFF. CDR3 DNA sequence: TGCGCCAGCAGCCCGAGCAGAAGTATCTCTGAAGCTTTCTTT.

This clone was found many times. V is TRBV27 and J is TRBJ1-2; 7 bases agree with TRBD1. The CDR3 runs 13 residues. After removal of 8 bases from V and 4 bases from J, the junction contained 7 bases not matched to a gene. Germline V CDR1 and CDR2: MNHEY, SMNVEV (reference sequence). CDR3 bases: TGTGCCAGCGCCCCGAACAGGGGCTATGGCTACACCTTC. Protein sequence: CASAPNRGYGYTF.

The rearrangement joins TRBV19 to TRBJ1-1; no clear D gene. Germline values: CDR1 LNHDA, CDR2 SQIVND (reference sequence). This CDR3 contains 15 residues. Trimming stripped 1 base from V and 4 bases from J, with 13 bases between. CDR3 residues: CASSIGAAGGTEAFF. Here the CDR3 DNA reads TGTGCCAGTAGTATAGGCGCGGCTGGTGGCACTGAAGCTTTCTTT.

The V gene is TRBV9, the J gene TRBJ2-7; 12 bases agree with TRBD2. The CDR3 extends over 16 amino acids. The germline V gene encodes CDR1 SGDLS and CDR2 YYNGEE. The V segment lost 4 bases and the J segment 4 bases; nucleotides outside the gene matches: 9. The CDR3 DNA sequence: TGTGCCAGCAGCCCCCAGTGGACTAGCGGGAAGTACGAGCAGTACTTC. Translated: CASSPQWTSGKYEQYF.

Within the sample, this clone is medium-sized. The chain couples TRBV28 to TRBJ1-6; 9 nucleotides align to TRBD1. The CDR3 is made up of 14 amino acids. V shed 2 bases, J shed 11 bases, and the junction held 4 bases outside the gene matches. CDR1 and CDR2 from the germline V gene are MDHEN and SYDVKM. CDR3 coding DNA: TGTGCCAGCAGTTTAGGACAGGGGAGGACACCCCTCCACTTT. Translation: CASSLGQGRTPLHF.

The chain joins TRBV5-1 to TRBJ2-2, with unresolved D. The germline V and J ends were trimmed by 0 bases and 6 bases, with 9 bases remaining between them. This CDR3 is 14 amino acids long. Germline lookup yields CDR1 SGHRS and CDR2 YFSETQ. This CDR3 reads CASSLVERSGELFF. DNA for the CDR3: TGCGCCAGCAGCTTGGTGGAGAGATCCGGGGAGCTGTTTTTT.

The rearrangement joins TRBV20-1 to TRBJ2-1; 11 bases align to TRBD2. Germline V lookup: CDR1 DFQATT, CDR2 SNEGSKA (reference sequence). V shed 2 bases, J shed 3 bases, and the junction held 9 bases outside the gene matches. This CDR3 is built from 17 residues. This CDR3 is CSARLLTSGRFYNEQFF. The CDR3 DNA follows: TGCAGTGCTAGATTATTAACTAGCGGGAGATTCTACAATGAGCAGTTCTTC.